The 20 T cell receptor beta chains in this list originate from one sample, sequenced in a study of vaccination and CD4 T cells after COVID-19. These TCRs' antigens remain unknown. The assay that was used to sequence DNA from cultured CD4+ T cells was the Oncomine TCR Beta short-read assay. TCRdb processed the PCR reads anew with MiXCR; each CDR3 protein has one entry. Among some 10,000 distinct CDR3 sequences listed, around three fifths were seen once. As to treatment: approximately nine-day PBMC culture with coronavirus spike peptide pools or control peptides (ViraFEST assay). Source material: CD4+ T cells from blood, cultured in vitro. Every receptor here comes from a human donor who had recovered from COVID-19.

The chain couples TRBV20-1 to TRBJ2-2, with TRBD2 as a possible D gene (7 bases). The germline gives CDR1 DFQATT, CDR2 SNEGSKA (reference sequence). V lost 1 base and J lost 6, with 18 bases in between. The CDR3 totals 16 residues. CDR3 residues: CSARGPGGDAAGELFF. The CDR3 nucleotides read TGCAGTGCTAGAGGTCCGGGGGGCGATGCGGCCGGGGAGCTGTTTTTT.

The genes are TRBV6-1 and TRBJ1-1; D gene ambiguous. Trimming pared 6 bases from V and 3 bases from J, leaving 8 bases between. Per the germline V gene, CDR1 is MNHNS and CDR2 is SASEGT. The CDR3 has 12 residues. The CDR3 DNA reads TGTGCCAGCAGGTATGTGCACACTGAAGCTTTCTTT. It encodes CASRYVHTEAFF.

The chain joins TRBV25-1 to TRBJ1-5; tentatively, D is TRBD1 (5 bases). CDR3 size: 16 residues. The V gene lost 1 base and the J gene lost 0 bases, with 10 bases spanning the gap. Looked up from germline, CDR1 is MGHDK and CDR2 is SYGVNS. The CDR3 nucleotides read TGTGCCAGCAGTGAATCGGGGGGGTTTAGCAATCAGCCCCAGCATTTT. Residues: CASSESGGFSNQPQHF.

The rearrangement links TRBV6-1 to TRBJ2-7, with 7 bases identical to TRBD2. Losses at the gene ends were 6 bases for V and 5 bases for J; bases not matched to a gene: 7. The germline gives CDR1 MNHNS, CDR2 SASEGT. There are 13 residues in the CDR3. CDR3 residues: CASRPNAGDEQYF. CDR3 DNA: TGTGCCAGCAGACCAAACGCGGGAGACGAGCAGTACTTC.

V usage is TRBV2 and J usage is TRBJ1-3, with 8 nucleotides matching TRBD1. CDR3 length: 15 amino acids. With V trimmed by 4 bases and J by 3 bases, 5 bases remained unmatched. Looked up from germline, CDR1 is SNHLY and CDR2 is FYNNEI. CDR3 residues: CASSAQGAVGNTIYF. The DNA of the CDR3 is TGTGCCAGCAGTGCGCAGGGGGCTGTTGGAAACACCATATATTTT.

The genes are TRBV6-1 and TRBJ1-1; no definite D call. This CDR3 is 11 amino acids long. The germline CDR1 and CDR2 sequences are MNHNS and SASEGT. The ends were cut back, 3 bases at V and 3 bases at J, with 2 bases in the middle. The CDR3 DNA reads as TGTGCCAGCAGTGAGCACACTGAAGCTTTCTTT. Translating it yields CASSEHTEAFF.

A single count supports this clonotype. J is TRBJ1-2 and V is TRBV27; 9 bases align to TRBD1. CDR1 is MNHEY, CDR2 SMNVEV, per germline (reference sequence). The V gene end was trimmed by 6 bases and the J gene end by 8 bases; junction bases not matched to a gene: 10. This CDR3 comprises 14 residues. The CDR3 DNA reads as TGTGCCAGCAGCCTCCTACAGGGGGCGGGGGGCTACACCTTC. Residues: CASSLLQGAGGYTF.

The chain is built from TRBV7-9 and TRBJ2-3, with 10 bases lining up with TRBD1. V dropped 0 bases and J dropped 7; count of bases not matched to a gene: 4. The V gene's germline CDR1 is SEHNR and CDR2 FQNEAQ (reference sequence). This CDR3 contains 15 residues. The CDR3 loop is CASSLATGGLNTQYF. The CDR3, as DNA: TGTGCCAGCAGCTTAGCGACAGGGGGCCTTAATACGCAGTATTTT.

The J gene is TRBJ2-3, the V gene TRBV6-2 or TRBV6-3, with TRBD2 identical over 12 bases. V dropped 4 bases and J dropped 5; count of bases not matched to a gene: 10. Germline V gives CDR1 MNHEY, CDR2 SVGEGT. This CDR3 spans 17 amino acids. In nucleotides, the CDR3 is TGTGCCAGCAGTTCGGGACTAGCGGGCTCACGGGGAGATACGCAGTATTTT. Its translation: CASSSGLAGSRGDTQYF.

This chain links TRBV24-1 with TRBJ1-3; D not certain. The V gene lost 9 bases and the J gene lost 1 base, with 15 bases spanning the gap. This CDR3 is built from 15 residues. Germline lookup yields CDR1 KGHDR and CDR2 SFDVKD. Here the CDR3 reads CATLERWESGNTIYF. The CDR3 DNA follows: TGTGCCACCCTCGAAAGGTGGGAATCTGGAAACACCATATATTTT.

The J gene is TRBJ2-3, the V gene TRBV2; D gene unclear. CDR1 and CDR2 (germline): SNHLY, FYNNEI. V lost 5 bases and J lost 0, with 12 bases in between. The CDR3 loop spans 15 amino acids. As DNA, the CDR3 is TGTGCCAGCAGTCGTAGTGGACCTAGCACAGATACGCAGTATTTT. Amino acids: CASSRSGPSTDTQYF. The whole variable domain, remainder taken from reference TRBV2 and TRBJ2-3, is EPEVTQTPSHQVTQMGQEVILRCVPISNHLYFYWYRQILGQKVEFLVSFYNNEISEKSEIFDDQFSVERPDGSNFTLKIRSTKLEDSAMYFCASSRSGPSTDTQYFGPGTRLTVL.

CDR3 in amino acids: CASSYPAGKDTQYF. The CDR3 nucleotides read TGTGCCAGCAGTTACCCAGCGGGGAAAGATACGCAGTATTTT. The rearrangement joins TRBV6-5 to TRBJ2-3; TRBD2 agrees at 7 bases. In germline, CDR1 is MNHEY, CDR2 SVGAGI. There are 14 residues in the CDR3. The V and J ends lost 2 bases and 5 bases, in that order; junction bases with no gene match: 4.

The chain joins TRBV2 to TRBJ2-1; 10 nucleotides match TRBD2. The CDR3 covers 16 residues. The V segment lost 4 bases and the J segment 2 bases; nucleotides outside the gene matches: 5. Germline V gives CDR1 SNHLY, CDR2 FYNNEI. In DNA, the CDR3 is TGTGCCAGCAGTGGACCTCTAGCGGGAGCCTACAATGAGCAGTTCTTC. It codes for CASSGPLAGAYNEQFF.

The table lists this clonotype with a few counts. The chain employs TRBV20-1 and TRBJ2-5, with 7 bases aligning to TRBD2. Germline V CDR1 and CDR2: DFQATT, SNEGSKA (reference sequence). V lost 1 base to trimming and J lost 4 bases; unmatched junction nucleotides: 12. The CDR3 consists of 16 residues. CDR3 DNA: TGCAGTGCTAGAGGGGTTGAGACGGGAGGAACAGAGACCCAGTACTTC. It codes for CSARGVETGGTETQYF.

This chain connects TRBV7-9 to TRBJ2-2, with 10 nucleotides matching TRBD1. From germline, CDR1 is SEHNR and CDR2 FQNEAQ (reference sequence). The CDR3 runs to 15 residues. V was pared by 6 bases and J by 3 bases, with 4 bases of the junction left unmatched. The CDR3 here is CASSRQGADTGELFF. CDR3 bases: TGTGCCAGCAGTCGACAGGGGGCGGACACCGGGGAGCTGTTTTTT.

V and J are TRBV19 and TRBJ2-6, with 11 bases fitting TRBD1. The V gene end was trimmed by 7 bases and the J gene end by 0 bases; junction bases not matched to a gene: 5. The CDR3 loop spans 17 amino acids. Germline CDR1 reads LNHDA; CDR2 reads SQIVND (reference sequence). The CDR3 coding sequence is TGTGCCAGTATGCCCGGGACAGGGGGCTCTGGGGCCAACGTCCTGACTTTC. Its protein is CASMPGTGGSGANVLTF.

This chain joins TRBV19 and TRBJ1-4; D not certain. This CDR3 has 14 amino acids. Trimming took 3 bases from V and 8 from J, leaving 13 bases between them. Germline V gene lookup returns CDR1 LNHDA and CDR2 SQIVND (reference sequence). The CDR3 reads CASSISGPGEKLFF. The CDR3, as DNA: TGTGCCAGTAGTATCTCAGGTCCCGGGGAAAAACTGTTTTTT.

The chain has TRBV6-1 and TRBJ1-6, with TRBD1 as a possible D gene (6 bases). The CDR3 has 15 amino acids. The germline gives CDR1 MNHNS, CDR2 SASEGT. With 4 bases removed from V and 5 bases from J, the gap between germline ends came to 12 bases. This chain's CDR3 is CASSVIQGDNSPLHF. As DNA, the CDR3 is TGTGCCAGCAGTGTGATACAGGGTGATAATTCACCCCTCCACTTT.

The rearrangement joins TRBV20-1 to TRBJ2-7; either TRBD1 or TRBD2 may supply D (5 bases each). The CDR3 loop spans 16 amino acids. CDR1 is DFQATT and CDR2 is SNEGSKA in the germline V gene (reference sequence). V lost 6 bases and J 0 bases, leaving 21 bases between the germline ends. The DNA for the CDR3 is TGCAGTGCACCCTCACCCGGGACGGCCAGCTCCTACGAGCAGTACTTC. Translated, it gives CSAPSPGTASSYEQYF.

The chain couples TRBV10-3 to TRBJ1-6, with a tentative D call TRBD1 (5 bases). Trimming shortened V by 5 bases and J by 6 bases, and 17 bases separated the two germline ends. The CDR3 has 16 amino acids. The V gene's germline CDR1 is ENHRY and CDR2 SYGVKD. CDR3 DNA sequence: TGTGCCATCAGTCTTGGGGGTGGCCACCTTAATTCACCCCTCCACTTT. Its translation is CAISLGGGHLNSPLHF.